Each of the 28 T cell receptor beta chains below was sequenced from the same sample in a study of shared clonotypes between healthy human individuals. Method: immunoSEQ multiplex PCR; TCRdb's copy keeps in-frame clones and lacks some. The data contain roughly 120,000 clones, about 67% of them seen just once; the ten biggest clones take up 20% to 25%. The sequencing input was memory CD8+ T cells sorted from blood. Subset: CD45RO+ cells pooled with CCR7-negative TemRA cells. Every receptor here comes from a woman in her 30s in good health.

The V gene is TRBV5-1, the J gene TRBJ1-1, with 7 bases that match TRBD1. The CDR3 covers 14 residues. The germline gives CDR1 SGHRS, CDR2 YFSETQ. The trim removed 6 bases at V and 1 base at J, leaving 6 bases unmatched. CDR3 protein: CASTTGTENTEAFF. In nucleotides, the CDR3 is TGCGCCAGCACTACAGGGACAGAGAACACTGAAGCTTTCTTT.

This clone was recorded only once. In DNA form, the CDR3 reads TGCGCCAGCAGTCCGAGCGACAGGGGGCGTGGTCAGCCCCAGCATTTT. This codes for CASSPSDRGRGQPQHF. The J gene is TRBJ1-5, the V gene TRBV10-1; 10 bases agree with TRBD1. V trimming: 5 bases; J trimming: 6 bases; junction bases outside the gene matches: 10. This CDR3 has 16 residues. The germline V gene encodes CDR1 WNHNN and CDR2 SYGVQD (reference sequence).

The chain recombines TRBV4-2 with TRBJ2-2, with D maybe TRBD1 (6 bases). V was cut by 4 bases and J by 4 bases, with 16 bases left in between. Germline CDR1 reads LGHNA; CDR2 reads YNFKEQ. The CDR3 runs 16 residues. The CDR3, as DNA: TGTGCCAGCAGCCCCAGACAGGACAGAAGCACCGGGGAGCTGTTTTTT. Protein product: CASSPRQDRSTGELFF.

The gene calls are TRBV5-6 and TRBJ2-1, with 8 bases lining up with TRBD2. This CDR3 has 16 amino acids. V gave up 4 bases and J gave up 6 bases; unmatched junction bases: 12. CDR1 is SGHDT and CDR2 is YYEEEE in the germline V gene. CDR3 nucleotide sequence: TGTGCCAGCAGCCCTTTGATAGCGGGGATGACCAATGAGCAGTTCTTC. It translates to CASSPLIAGMTNEQFF.

The CDR3 loop reads CASRRSLRDMATEAFF. The CDR3, as DNA: TGCGCCAGCAGACGTTCACTTCGGGACATGGCCACTGAAGCTTTCTTT. The V gene is TRBV5-1, the J gene TRBJ1-1, with D tentatively TRBD1 (6 bases). Germline V gives CDR1 SGHRS, CDR2 YFSETQ. V shed 5 bases and J shed 4 bases, with 21 bases lying between them. This CDR3 has 16 residues.

The chain uses TRBV5-6 and TRBJ2-7; D gene uncertain. Germline values: CDR1 SGHDT, CDR2 YYEEEE. Trimming took off 2 bases at V and 7 bases at J, with 16 bases between the two ends. The CDR3 sequence is 14 residues long. DNA of the CDR3: TGTGCCAGCAGCTTTATCACCCGCATAGGAGAGCAGTACTTC. Translation: CASSFITRIGEQYF.

As regards this clone: This sequence is one base from a far larger clone and is likely a read error. This same CDR3 is encoded by further DNA sequences in the sample. The chain recombines TRBV11-2 with TRBJ2-1, with D uncertain. This CDR3 has 16 amino acids. The germline gives CDR1 SGHAT, CDR2 FQNNGV. Trimming shortened V by 0 bases and J by 3 bases, and 12 bases separated the two germline ends. The CDR3 loop is CASSLDPQVLYNEQFF. The CDR3 DNA is TGTGCCAGCAGCTTAGATCCACAAGTCCTCTACAATGAGCAGTTCTTC.

In its sample, this clone was seen a few times. CDR3 amino acids: CASSEAPGEQYF. CDR3 DNA: TGTGCCAGCAGCGAAGCCCCGGGGGAGCAGTACTTC. This rearrangement joins TRBV7-9 to TRBJ2-7, with a weak D call TRBD2 (5 bases). CDR1 is SEHNR and CDR2 is FQNEAQ in the germline V gene (reference sequence). V dropped 5 bases and J dropped 7 bases, with 12 bases sitting between them. The CDR3 totals 12 residues.

This chain joins TRBV28 and TRBJ1-5; 8 nucleotides align to TRBD1. The CDR3 has 19 amino acids. V was clipped by 5 bases and J by 7 bases; unmatched bases: 22. Germline V gives CDR1 MDHEN, CDR2 SYDVKM. CDR3 nucleotide sequence: TGTGCCAGCAGTCCCCCCCAGAGAGGGACAGGTATCTTCTACCAGCCCCAGCATTTT. Protein sequence: CASSPPQRGTGIFYQPQHF.

This clone is termed medium-sized (0.01 to 0.1%). The CDR3 bases are TGTGCCAGCAGTTTATGGAAGACAGGTCTGGGGAATAGCAATCAGCCCCAGCATTTT. This codes for CASSLWKTGLGNSNQPQHF. J is TRBJ1-5 and V is TRBV27; possible D gene TRBD1, 6 bases. This CDR3 is 19 amino acids long. CDR1 and CDR2 from the germline V gene are MNHEY and SMNVEV (reference sequence). The V and J ends lost 1 base and 0 bases respectively, with 19 bases between them.

The chain links TRBV15 to TRBJ2-3; 10 nucleotides align to TRBD1. With V trimmed by 4 bases and J by 1 base, 2 bases remained unmatched. The CDR3 runs 15 residues. Germline loops: CDR1 LNHNV, CDR2 YYDKDF (reference sequence). In nucleotides, the CDR3 is TGTGCCACCAGCACGGGGACAGGGGGCACAGATACGCAGTATTTT. Encoded protein: CATSTGTGGTDTQYF. Drawing the rest from reference TRBV15 and TRBJ2-3, the complete variable domain is DAMVIQNPRYQVTQFGKPVTLSCSQTLNHNVMYWYQQKSSQAPKLLFHYYDKDFNNEADTPDNFQSRRPNTSFCFLDIRSPGLGDTAMYLCATSTGTGGTDTQYFGPGTRLTVL.

A few counts support this clone. This CDR3 is also generated by other DNA sequences in the sample. The chain is built from TRBV5-6 and TRBJ2-1; D might be TRBD1 (5 bases). CDR1 SGHDT and CDR2 YYEEEE come from the germline V gene. V was pared by 0 bases and J by 2 bases, with 9 bases between. There are 15 residues in the CDR3. For the CDR3, the DNA is TGTGCCAGCAGCTTGGAGCTAGGGGCCTACAATGAGCAGTTCTTC. It encodes CASSLELGAYNEQFF.

This clone was recorded a few times. The chain employs TRBV2 and TRBJ2-1; 10 bases line up with TRBD2. The germline V gene has CDR1 SNHLY and CDR2 FYNNEI. The CDR3 consists of 13 residues. J was trimmed by 14 bases and V by 5 bases; bases with no gene match: 9. CDR3 DNA: TGTGCCAGCAGTAGCGGGAGGGCCCTCTGGGAGTTCTTC. Its protein is CASSSGRALWEFF.

On this clone itself: Given a far larger clone just one base away, this is likely a sequencing read error. The same CDR3 also results from other DNA sequences found in this sample. The chain recombines TRBV27 with TRBJ2-7; 10 nucleotides line up with TRBD2. Germline V gives CDR1 MNHEY, CDR2 SMNVEV (reference sequence). This CDR3 has 15 residues. Here the CDR3 reads CASQLTSGPIYEQYF. CDR3 nucleotide sequence: TGTGCCAGCCAACTGACTAGCGGGCCAATCTACGAGCAGTACTTT.

The genes are TRBV4-1 and TRBJ1-3; D unclear. Germline assignment: CDR1 MGHRA and CDR2 YSYEKL. The CDR3 runs to 15 residues. With 6 bases removed from V and 0 bases from J, the gap between germline ends came to 12 bases. DNA for the CDR3: TGCGCCAGCAGTTTGAGAACCTACTCTGGAAACACCATATATTTT. Translating gives CASSLRTYSGNTIYF.

At least ten counts were recorded for this clone. The chain has TRBV7-2 and TRBJ2-5, with D unresolved. The CDR3 extends over 13 amino acids. V was shortened by 5 bases and J by 5 bases, with 12 bases between the two germline ends. The germline V gene encodes CDR1 SGHTA and CDR2 FQGNSA. Here the CDR3 reads CASSQNGGETQYF. DNA of the CDR3: TGTGCCAGCAGCCAAAATGGTGGGGAGACCCAGTACTTC.

This clone came up many times. The chain employs TRBV15 and TRBJ2-5; D tentatively reads TRBD1 or TRBD2 (6 bases each). Germline V CDR1 and CDR2: LNHNV, YYDKDF (reference sequence). Trimming pared 0 bases from V and 5 bases from J, leaving 16 bases between. The CDR3 is made up of 16 amino acids. This chain's CDR3 is CATSREFGGLRETQYF. As DNA, the CDR3 is TGTGCCACCAGCAGAGAGTTTGGGGGGCTGCGGGAGACCCAGTACTTC.

The genes are TRBV5-1 and TRBJ2-7, with D perhaps assigned TRBD1 or TRBD2 (6 bases each). Trimming took 4 bases from V and 3 from J, leaving 14 bases between them. CDR3 length: 14 residues. CDR1 and CDR2 from the germline V gene are SGHRS and YFSETQ. The CDR3 loop reads CASSPDGGYYEQYF. For the CDR3, the DNA is TGCGCCAGCAGCCCCGACGGGGGCTACTACGAGCAGTACTTC.

This clone qualifies as medium-sized (0.01 to 0.1%). The V gene is TRBV6-5, the J gene TRBJ1-2; weak D call: TRBD1 (6 bases). This CDR3 region has 15 residues. Germline loops: CDR1 MNHEY, CDR2 SVGAGI. Trimming left V 4 bases short and J 6 bases short, with 18 bases between. The DNA of the CDR3 is TGTGCCAGCAGTTCCCTAGGCGGGGGCGCCGATGGCTACACCTTC. Translating it yields CASSSLGGGADGYTF.

The table lists this clone with many counts. The chain links TRBV2 to TRBJ2-6; 10 nucleotides align to TRBD1. The ends lost 7 bases at V and 7 bases at J; junction bases unmatched: 16. CDR1 is SNHLY, CDR2 FYNNEI, per germline. The CDR3 is made up of 18 amino acids. The CDR3 DNA follows: TGTGCCAGCATGGGAGCTTGGGACAGGGGATCTAGCGCCAACGTCCTGACTTTC. Translated: CASMGAWDRGSSANVLTF.

This clone was observed a handful of times. The chain is built from TRBV2 and TRBJ1-2, with unresolved D. V lost 0 bases, J lost 5 bases, and 13 bases lay in between. Germline CDR1 is SNHLY and CDR2 is FYNNEI. The CDR3 consists of 15 residues. This CDR3 reads CASSEALPIRYGYTF. The CDR3 DNA sequence: TGTGCCAGCAGTGAAGCGCTTCCGATTAGGTATGGCTACACCTTC.

The chain employs TRBV30 and TRBJ1-1; the D is unclear. The CDR3 totals 14 residues. V was clipped by 1 base and J by 1 base, with 10 bases between them. Looked up from germline, CDR1 is GTSNPN and CDR2 is SVGIG (reference sequence). The CDR3 coding sequence is TGTGCCTGGAGTGCCCCGACGGAGAACACTGAAGCTTTCTTT. Translated, it gives CAWSAPTENTEAFF.

The gene calls are TRBV5-6 and TRBJ2-7; 7 bases align to TRBD1. V gave up 4 bases and J gave up 0 bases; unmatched junction bases: 7. Germline loops: CDR1 SGHDT, CDR2 YYEEEE. This CDR3 has 15 residues. This chain's CDR3 is CASSPGQLHSYEQYF. The CDR3 DNA reads as TGTGCCAGCAGCCCGGGACAGCTACACTCCTACGAGCAGTACTTC.

The chain recombines TRBV5-6 with TRBJ2-3, with D tentatively TRBD2 (5 bases). V was trimmed by 3 bases and J by 6 bases, leaving 8 bases between them. The CDR3 runs 12 residues. The germline V gene has CDR1 SGHDT and CDR2 YYEEEE. The CDR3 DNA reads TGTGCCAGCAGCTCCGGGGTTGATACGCAGTATTTT. Its translation: CASSSGVDTQYF.

The chain combines TRBV4-1 with TRBJ2-6, with no clear D. This CDR3 contains 15 residues. CDR1 is MGHRA and CDR2 is YSYEKL in the germline V gene. Deletions cut 0 bases from V and 0 bases from J, with 3 bases between. CDR3 DNA sequence: TGCGCCAGCAGCCAAGAAGCCTCTGGGGCCAACGTCCTGACTTTC. This codes for CASSQEASGANVLTF.

V gene TRBV6-6 combines with J gene TRBJ1-2; TRBD1 might be the D (5 bases). Trimming took 8 bases from V and 9 from J, leaving 16 bases between them. CDR3 length: 12 amino acids. Germline V lookup: CDR1 MNHNY, CDR2 SVGAGI (reference sequence). The CDR3 protein is CASQGRESCYTF. CDR3 bases: TGTGCCAGCCAGGGCAGGGAGAGCTGCTACACCTTC.

This chain links TRBV28 with TRBJ2-7; tentatively, D is TRBD1 (6 bases). V lost 5 bases and J lost 2, with 13 bases in between. The CDR3 contains 14 residues. Germline V gene lookup returns CDR1 MDHEN and CDR2 SYDVKM. The CDR3 DNA reads as TGTGCCAGCAGTCCCCGGGACACGACCTACGAGCAGTACTTC. Its translation: CASSPRDTTYEQYF.

The chain uses TRBV4-1 and TRBJ2-1; tentatively, D is TRBD2 (5 bases). Trimming pared 3 bases from V and 8 bases from J, leaving 11 bases between. This CDR3 comprises 13 residues. Germline V gene data show CDR1 as MGHRA and CDR2 as YSYEKL. CDR3 protein: CASSHPFGDEQFF. The CDR3 bases are TGCGCCAGCAGCCACCCATTCGGGGATGAGCAGTTCTTC.